These T cell receptor beta chains were read from a single sample in a study of human T cells and chemical hapten exposure. Each CDR3 protein is one row after TCRdb ran MiXCR on the RACE reads. The sample records some 400,000 distinct CDR3 sequences, less than 6.5% being singletons. Sequenced here: whole blood, sampled in connection with sensitization to the hapten diphenylcyclopropenone (DPC). The source is a woman in her 50s with alopecia areata. Some clones in this sample may be carry-over from other donors' samples. Each CDR3 is given without its conserved first and last residue. A D gene is named only where the DNA matches it firmly. Size tells how often a clone was seen (once, few, many) or the class of an expanded clone, and some rows leave it out.

v_call d_call clone_size cdr3_aa
TRBV6-1 NA few ASSEAGGGRNTEAF
TRBV19 NA NA ASSFSAHNEQF
TRBV6-6 NA NA ASSYSSPANSYNEQF
TRBV29-1 TRBD1 NA SVHGGTGEGYT
TRBV7-3 TRBD1 many ASSRDRANSPLH
TRBV7-2 NA few ASSLGGPGAEGYT
TRBV12-3/TRBV12-4 NA many ASSRYSNQPQH
TRBV12-3/TRBV12-4 TRBD2 many ASSRGGPDEQF
TRBV14 NA NA ASSPVGGHEQY
TRBV27 NA few ASSLVPNQPQH
TRBV19 NA NA ASSEINYGYT
TRBV6-5 NA few ASKALTNEKLF
TRBV28 NA many ASSRASSYEQY
TRBV20-1 NA many SARDPGLYSYNEQF